What follows is one T cell receptor (beta chain) and its context. This entry comes from a study of shared clonotypes between healthy human individuals. Per germline, CDR1 LNHDA and CDR2 SQIVND (reference sequence). Trimming removed 8 bases from V and 10 bases from J; junction bases left unmatched: 14. The CDR3 contains 14 residues. Source study methods: Filtering differed, since immunoSEQ gave only junction sequences and no quality scores. Some clones are missing from TCRdb's copy, which holds only in-frame ones; the method was immunoSEQ multiplex PCR. The V and J calls and clone size are taken from that table; D and trimming were inferred from the DNA. The table includes approximately 500,000 clones, nearly 80% detected once.

The sequenced sample consisted of PBMCs. This receptor was obtained from a woman in her 40s in good health. Some clones in this sample may be carry-over from other donors' samples. This sequence joins TRBV19 and TRBJ2-3; 8 nucleotides line up with TRBD1. The CDR3: CASRPDRAASAQYF. CDR3 sequence (DNA): TGTGCCAGTCGTCCGGACAGGGCCGCATCGGCGCAGTATTTT.